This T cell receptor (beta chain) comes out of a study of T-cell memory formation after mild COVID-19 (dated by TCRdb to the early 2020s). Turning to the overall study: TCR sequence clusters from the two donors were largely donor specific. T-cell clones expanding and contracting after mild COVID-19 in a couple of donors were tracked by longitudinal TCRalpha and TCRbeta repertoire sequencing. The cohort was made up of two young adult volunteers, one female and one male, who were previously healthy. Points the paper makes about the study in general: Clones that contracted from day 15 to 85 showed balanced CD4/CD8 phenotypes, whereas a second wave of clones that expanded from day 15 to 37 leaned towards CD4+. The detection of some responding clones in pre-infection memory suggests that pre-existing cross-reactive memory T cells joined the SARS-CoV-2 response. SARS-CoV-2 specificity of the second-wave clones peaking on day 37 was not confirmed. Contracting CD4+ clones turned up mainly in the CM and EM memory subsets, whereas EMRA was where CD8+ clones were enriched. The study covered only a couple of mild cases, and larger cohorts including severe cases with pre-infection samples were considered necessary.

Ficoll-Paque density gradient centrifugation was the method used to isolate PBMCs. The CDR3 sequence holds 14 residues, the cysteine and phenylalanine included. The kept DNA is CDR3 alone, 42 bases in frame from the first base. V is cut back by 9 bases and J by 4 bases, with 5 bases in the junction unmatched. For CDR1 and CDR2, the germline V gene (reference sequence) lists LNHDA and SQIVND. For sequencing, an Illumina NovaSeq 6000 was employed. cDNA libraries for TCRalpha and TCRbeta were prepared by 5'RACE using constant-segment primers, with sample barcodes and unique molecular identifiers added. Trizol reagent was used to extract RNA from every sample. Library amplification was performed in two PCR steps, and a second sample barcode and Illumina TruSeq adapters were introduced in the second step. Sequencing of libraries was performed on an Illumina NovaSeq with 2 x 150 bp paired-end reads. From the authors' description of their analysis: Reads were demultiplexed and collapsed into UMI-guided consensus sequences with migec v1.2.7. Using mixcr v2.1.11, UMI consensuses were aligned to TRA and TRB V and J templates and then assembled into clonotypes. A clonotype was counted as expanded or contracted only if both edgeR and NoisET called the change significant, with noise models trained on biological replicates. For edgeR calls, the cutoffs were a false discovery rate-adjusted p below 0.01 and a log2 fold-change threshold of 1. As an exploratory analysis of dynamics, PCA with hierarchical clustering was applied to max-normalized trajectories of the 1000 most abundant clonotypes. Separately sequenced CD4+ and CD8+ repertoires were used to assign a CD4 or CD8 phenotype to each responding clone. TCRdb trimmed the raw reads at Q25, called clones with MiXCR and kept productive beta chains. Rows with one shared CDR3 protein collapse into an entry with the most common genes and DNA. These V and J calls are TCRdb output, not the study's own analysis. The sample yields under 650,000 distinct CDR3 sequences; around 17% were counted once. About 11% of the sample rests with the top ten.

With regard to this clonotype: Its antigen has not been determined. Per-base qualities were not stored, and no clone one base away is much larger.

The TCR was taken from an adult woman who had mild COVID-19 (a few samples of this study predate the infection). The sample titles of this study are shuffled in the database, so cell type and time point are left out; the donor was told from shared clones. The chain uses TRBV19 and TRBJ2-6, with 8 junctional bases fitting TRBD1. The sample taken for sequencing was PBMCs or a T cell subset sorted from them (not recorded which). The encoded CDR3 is CASEDRAGANVLTF. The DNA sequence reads TGTGCCAGCGAGGACAGGGCGGGGGCCAACGTCCTGACTTTC. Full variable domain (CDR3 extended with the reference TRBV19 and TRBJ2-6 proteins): DGGITQSPKYLFRKEGQNVTLSCEQNLNHDAMYWYRQDPGQGLRLIYYSQIVNDFQKGDIAEGYSVSREKKESFPLTVTSAQKNPTAFYLCASEDRAGANVLTFGAGSRLTVL.